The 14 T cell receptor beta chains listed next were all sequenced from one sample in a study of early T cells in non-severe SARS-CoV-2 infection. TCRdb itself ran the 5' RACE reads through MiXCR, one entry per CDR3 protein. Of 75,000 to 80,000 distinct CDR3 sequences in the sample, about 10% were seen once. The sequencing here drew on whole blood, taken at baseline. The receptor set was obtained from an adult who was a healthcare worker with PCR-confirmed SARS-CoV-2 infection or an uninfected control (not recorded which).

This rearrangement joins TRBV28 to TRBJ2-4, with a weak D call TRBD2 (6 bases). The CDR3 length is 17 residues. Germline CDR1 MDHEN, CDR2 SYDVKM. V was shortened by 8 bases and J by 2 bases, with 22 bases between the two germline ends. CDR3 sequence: CASYPIGQGGTKNIQYF. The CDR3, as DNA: TGTGCCAGCTACCCAATTGGGCAGGGAGGAACCAAAAACATTCAGTACTTC.

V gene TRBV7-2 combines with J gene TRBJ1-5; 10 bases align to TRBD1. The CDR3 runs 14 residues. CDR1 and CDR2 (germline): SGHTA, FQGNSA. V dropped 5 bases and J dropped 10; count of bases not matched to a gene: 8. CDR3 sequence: CASSQGGQGVPQHF. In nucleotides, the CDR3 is TGTGCCAGCAGCCAAGGAGGACAGGGGGTCCCCCAGCATTTT.

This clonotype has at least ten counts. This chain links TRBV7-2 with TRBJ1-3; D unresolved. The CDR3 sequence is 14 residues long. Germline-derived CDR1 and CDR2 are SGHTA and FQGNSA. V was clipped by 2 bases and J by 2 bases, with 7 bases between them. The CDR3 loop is CASSLMGPGNTIYF. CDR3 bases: TGTGCCAGCAGCTTAATGGGTCCTGGAAACACCATATATTTT.

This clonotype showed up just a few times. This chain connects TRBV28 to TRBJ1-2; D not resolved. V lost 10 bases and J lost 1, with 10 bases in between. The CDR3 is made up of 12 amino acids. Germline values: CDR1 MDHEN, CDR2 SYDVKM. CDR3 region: CATERRNYGYTF. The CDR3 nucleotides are TGTGCCACCGAGAGACGTAACTATGGCTACACCTTC.

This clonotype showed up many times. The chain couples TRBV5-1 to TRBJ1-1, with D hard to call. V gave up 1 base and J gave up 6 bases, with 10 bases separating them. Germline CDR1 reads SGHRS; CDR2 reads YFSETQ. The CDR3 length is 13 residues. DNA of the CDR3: TGCGCCAGCAGCTTGTTACGTGACTCTGAAGCTTTCTTT. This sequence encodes CASSLLRDSEAFF.

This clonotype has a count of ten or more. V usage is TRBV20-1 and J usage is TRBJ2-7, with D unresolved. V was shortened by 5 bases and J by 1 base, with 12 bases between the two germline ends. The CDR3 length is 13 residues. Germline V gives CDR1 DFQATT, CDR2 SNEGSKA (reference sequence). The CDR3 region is CSAADIRSYEQYF. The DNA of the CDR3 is TGCAGTGCTGCCGACATAAGGTCCTACGAGCAGTACTTC.

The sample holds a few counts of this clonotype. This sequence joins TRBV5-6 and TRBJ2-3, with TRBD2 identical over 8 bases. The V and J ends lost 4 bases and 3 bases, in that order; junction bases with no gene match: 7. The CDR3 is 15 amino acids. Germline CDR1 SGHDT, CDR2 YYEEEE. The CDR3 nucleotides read TGTGCCAGCAGCCTGCGGGGGGTTGGTACAGATACGCAGTATTTT. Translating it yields CASSLRGVGTDTQYF.

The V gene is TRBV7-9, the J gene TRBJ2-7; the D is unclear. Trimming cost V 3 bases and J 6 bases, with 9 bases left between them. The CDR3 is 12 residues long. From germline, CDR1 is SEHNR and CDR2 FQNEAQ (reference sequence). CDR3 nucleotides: TGTGCCAGCAGCTTTGGCGCCGCCGAGCAGTACTTC. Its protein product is CASSFGAAEQYF.

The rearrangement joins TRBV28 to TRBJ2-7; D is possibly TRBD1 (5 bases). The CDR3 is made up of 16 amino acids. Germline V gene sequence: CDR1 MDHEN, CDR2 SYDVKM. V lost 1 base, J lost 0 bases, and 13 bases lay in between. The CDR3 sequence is CASSLSAGRASYEQYF. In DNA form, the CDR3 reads TGTGCCAGCAGTTTATCTGCAGGGCGTGCCTCCTACGAGCAGTACTTC.

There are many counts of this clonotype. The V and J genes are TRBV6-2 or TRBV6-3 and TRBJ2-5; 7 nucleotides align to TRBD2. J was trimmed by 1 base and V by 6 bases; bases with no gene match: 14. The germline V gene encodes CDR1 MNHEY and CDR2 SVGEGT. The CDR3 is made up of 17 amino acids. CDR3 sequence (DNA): TGTGCCAGCAGGTCCGGGAGACCCAGGGAGGGCCAAGAGACCCAGTACTTC. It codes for CASRSGRPREGQETQYF.

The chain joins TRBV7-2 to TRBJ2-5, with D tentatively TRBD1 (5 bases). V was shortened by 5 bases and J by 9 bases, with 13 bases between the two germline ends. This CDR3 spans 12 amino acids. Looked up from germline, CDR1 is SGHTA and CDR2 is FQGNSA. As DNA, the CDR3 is TGTGCCAGCAGCCAACCCCGACAGCCCCAGTACTTC. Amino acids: CASSQPRQPQYF.

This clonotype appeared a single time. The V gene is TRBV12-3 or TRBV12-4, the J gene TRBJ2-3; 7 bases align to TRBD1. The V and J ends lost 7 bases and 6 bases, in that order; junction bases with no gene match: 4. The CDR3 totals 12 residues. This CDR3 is CASTTGEDTQYF. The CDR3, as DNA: TGTGCCAGCACCACAGGGGAGGATACGCAGTATTTT.

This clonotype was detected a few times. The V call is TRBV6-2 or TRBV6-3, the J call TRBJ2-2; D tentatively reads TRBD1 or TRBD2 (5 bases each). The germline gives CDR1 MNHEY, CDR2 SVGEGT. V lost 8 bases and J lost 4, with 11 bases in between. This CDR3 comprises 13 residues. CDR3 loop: CASGTHRTGELFF. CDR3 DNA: TGTGCCAGCGGGACCCACCGCACCGGGGAGCTGTTTTTT.

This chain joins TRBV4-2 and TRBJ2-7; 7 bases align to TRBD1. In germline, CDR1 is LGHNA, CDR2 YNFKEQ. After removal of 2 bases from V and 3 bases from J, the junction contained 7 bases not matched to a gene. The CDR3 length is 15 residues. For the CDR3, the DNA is TGTGCCAGCAGCCAATCGACAGGGAACCTCTACGAGCAGTACTTC. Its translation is CASSQSTGNLYEQYF.